This T cell receptor (beta chain) was profiled in a study of T cell responses to AZD1222 COVID-19 vaccine. Study in general: Both about-4-week and about-12-week second-dose recipients were combined.

Findings and limits, study-wide: Epitopes outside B.1.351 and B.1.1.7 mutated regions reportedly drew nearly half of spike TCRs. Researchers took repertoire samples only after the peak T cell response had come.

The germline V gene encodes CDR1 SGHDN and CDR2 FVKESK. V lost 4 bases and J lost 5, with 12 bases in between. The CDR3 totals 13 residues. Assay: immunoSEQ multiplex PCR; the TCRdb copy retains only in-frame clones and omits some. This table holds around 250,000 clones, more than 85% found once. As to this clone: The antigen is undetermined.

This sequence joins TRBV14 and TRBJ2-7, with D possibly being TRBD1 or TRBD2 (5 bases each). The material was peripheral blood, obtained on day 0 of AZD1222 vaccination. This TCR was recovered from an adult in good health. As DNA, the CDR3 is TGTGCCAGCAGCCCTGGGACCTGGAACGAGCAGTACTTC. Protein sequence: CASSPGTWNEQYF.